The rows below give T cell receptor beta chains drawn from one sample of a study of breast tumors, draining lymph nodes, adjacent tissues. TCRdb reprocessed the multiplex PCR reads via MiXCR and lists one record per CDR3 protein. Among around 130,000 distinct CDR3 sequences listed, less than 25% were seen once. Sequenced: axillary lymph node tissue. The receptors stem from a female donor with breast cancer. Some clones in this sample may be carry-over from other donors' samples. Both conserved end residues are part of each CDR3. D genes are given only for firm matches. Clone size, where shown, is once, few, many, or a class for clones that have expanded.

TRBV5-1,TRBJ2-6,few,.,CASSPGRPAANVLTF,TGCGCCAGCAGTCCCGGACGGCCAGCGGCCAACGTCCTGACTTTC
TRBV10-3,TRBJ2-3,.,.,CAARSQGGGTDTQYF,TGTGCCGCCCGGTCCCAGGGTGGGGGAACAGATACGCAGTATTTT
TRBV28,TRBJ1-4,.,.,CASSDPGHNEKLFF,TGTGCCAGCAGTGACCCGGGACATAATGAAAAACTGTTTTTT
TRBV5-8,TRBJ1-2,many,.,CASSYRQNGYTF,TGTGCCAGCAGCTACAGACAGAATGGCTACACCTTC
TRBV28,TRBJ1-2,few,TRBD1,CASSFHRGGSDGYTF,TGTGCCAGCAGTTTTCATAGAGGGGGCAGCGATGGCTACACCTTC
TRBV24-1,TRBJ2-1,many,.,CATSDQGQLYNEQFF,TGTGCCACCAGTGATCAAGGACAGCTTTACAATGAGCAGTTCTTC
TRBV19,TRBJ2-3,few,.,CASRPRGGGTDTQYF,TGTGCCAGTAGACCCCGAGGGGGGGGCACAGATACGCAGTATTTT
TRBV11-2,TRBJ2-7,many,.,CASSLSTVNVRYSYEQYF,TGTGCCAGCAGCTTATCGACCGTAAACGTGAGGTACTCCTACGAGCAGTACTTC
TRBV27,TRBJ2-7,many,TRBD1,CASSPRDRGSYEQYF,TGTGCCAGCAGTCCTCGGGACAGGGGCTCCTACGAGCAGTACTTC
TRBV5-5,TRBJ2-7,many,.,CASRGTIASYEQYF,TGTGCCAGCCGTGGCACAATCGCCTCCTACGAGCAGTACTTC
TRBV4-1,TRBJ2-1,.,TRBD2,CASSQVGGSSYNEQFF,TGCGCCAGCAGCCAAGTTGGCGGGAGCTCCTACAATGAGCAGTTCTTC
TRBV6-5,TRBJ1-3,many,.,CASSITPGTAGNTIYF,TGTGCCAGCAGTATTACCCCCGGGACGGCAGGAAACACCATATATTTT
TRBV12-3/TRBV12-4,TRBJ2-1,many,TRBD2,CASGPTSGKYNEQFF,TGTGCCAGCGGCCCGACTAGCGGGAAGTACAATGAGCAGTTCTTC
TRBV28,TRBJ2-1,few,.,CASSPPGEQFF,TGTGCCAGCAGCCCGCCGGGGGAGCAGTTCTTC
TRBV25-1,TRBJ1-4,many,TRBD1,CASSESHRTGELEKLFF,TGTGCCAGCAGTGAATCCCATCGGACAGGGGAATTGGAAAAACTGTTTTTT
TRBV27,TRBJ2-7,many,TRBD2,CASSPRLAGGLTYEQYF,TGTGCCAGCAGTCCACGACTAGCGGGAGGGCTAACCTACGAGCAGTACTTC
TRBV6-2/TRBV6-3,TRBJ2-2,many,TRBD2,CASSRATSGKPGELFF,TGTGCCAGCAGTCGGGCGACTAGCGGGAAACCCGGGGAGCTGTTTTTT
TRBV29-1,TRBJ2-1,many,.,CSVVVGDSYNEQFF,TGCAGCGTTGTAGTGGGGGATTCCTACAATGAGCAGTTCTTC
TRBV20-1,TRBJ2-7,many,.,CSAPALGGQSYEQYF,TGCAGTGCACCCGCCCTCGGGGGACAATCCTACGAGCAGTACTTC
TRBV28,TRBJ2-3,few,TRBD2,CASSSGGAADTQYF,TGTGCCAGCAGTTCGGGGGGAGCGGCAGATACGCAGTATTTT
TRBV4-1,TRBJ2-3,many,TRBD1,CASSQDDRDSVRDTQYF,TGCGCCAGCAGCCAAGATGACAGGGACAGCGTTCGGGATACGCAGTATTTT
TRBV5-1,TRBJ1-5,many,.,CASSADGGTQPQHF,TGCGCCAGCAGCGCGGACGGAGGGACTCAGCCCCAGCATTTT
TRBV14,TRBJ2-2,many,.,CASSQDHSLFF,TGTGCCAGCAGCCAAGATCATTCCCTGTTTTTT
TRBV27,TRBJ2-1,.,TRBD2,CASSQTSGLPYNEQFF,TGTGCCAGCAGCCAAACTAGCGGGCTACCCTACAATGAGCAGTTCTTC
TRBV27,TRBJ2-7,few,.,CASSLGTVYEQYF,TGTGCCAGCAGTTTAGGGACTGTCTACGAGCAGTACTTC
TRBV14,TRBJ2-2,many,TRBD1,CASSPYRGRIANTGELFF,TGTGCCAGCAGCCCCTACAGGGGTAGGATCGCGAACACCGGGGAGCTGTTTTTT
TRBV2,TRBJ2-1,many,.,CASRGDLYNEQFF,TGTGCCAGCAGGGGGGACCTTTACAATGAGCAGTTCTTC
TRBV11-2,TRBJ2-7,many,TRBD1,CASSLGTDYEQYF,TGTGCCAGCAGCCTGGGGACAGACTACGAGCAGTACTTC
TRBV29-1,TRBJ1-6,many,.,CSARGLGNSPLHF,TGCAGCGCTAGGGGGTTAGGCAATTCACCCCTCCACTTT
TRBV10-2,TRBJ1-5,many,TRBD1,CASRGTALNQPQHF,TGCGCCAGCAGGGGGACAGCGTTGAATCAGCCCCAGCATTTT
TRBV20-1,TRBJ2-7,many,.,CSAPKEARGFYEQYF,TGCAGTGCCCCGAAGGAGGCGCGGGGCTTCTACGAGCAGTACTTC
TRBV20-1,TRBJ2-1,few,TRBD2,CSARDLASGRGGDEQFF,TGCAGTGCTAGAGATCTGGCCAGCGGGAGAGGAGGGGATGAGCAGTTCTTC